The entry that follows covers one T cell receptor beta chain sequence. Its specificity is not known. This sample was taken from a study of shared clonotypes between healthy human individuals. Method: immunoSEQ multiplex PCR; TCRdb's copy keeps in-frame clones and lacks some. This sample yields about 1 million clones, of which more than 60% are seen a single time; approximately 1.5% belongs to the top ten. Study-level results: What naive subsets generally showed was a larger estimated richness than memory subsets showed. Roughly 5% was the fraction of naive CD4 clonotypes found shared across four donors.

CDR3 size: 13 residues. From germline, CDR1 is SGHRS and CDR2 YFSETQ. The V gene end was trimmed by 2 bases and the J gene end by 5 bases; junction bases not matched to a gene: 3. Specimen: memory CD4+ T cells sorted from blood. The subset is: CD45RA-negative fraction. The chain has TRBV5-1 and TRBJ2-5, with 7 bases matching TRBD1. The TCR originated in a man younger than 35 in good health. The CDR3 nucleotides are TGCGCCAGCAGCTTAGACAGGGATGAGACCCAGTACTTC. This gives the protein CASSLDRDETQYF. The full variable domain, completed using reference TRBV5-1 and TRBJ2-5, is KAGVTQTPRYLIKTRGQQVTLSCSPISGHRSVSWYQQTPGQGLQFLFEYFSETQRNKGNFPGRFSGRQFSNSRSEMNVSTLELGDSALYLCASSLDRDETQYFGPGTRLLVL.